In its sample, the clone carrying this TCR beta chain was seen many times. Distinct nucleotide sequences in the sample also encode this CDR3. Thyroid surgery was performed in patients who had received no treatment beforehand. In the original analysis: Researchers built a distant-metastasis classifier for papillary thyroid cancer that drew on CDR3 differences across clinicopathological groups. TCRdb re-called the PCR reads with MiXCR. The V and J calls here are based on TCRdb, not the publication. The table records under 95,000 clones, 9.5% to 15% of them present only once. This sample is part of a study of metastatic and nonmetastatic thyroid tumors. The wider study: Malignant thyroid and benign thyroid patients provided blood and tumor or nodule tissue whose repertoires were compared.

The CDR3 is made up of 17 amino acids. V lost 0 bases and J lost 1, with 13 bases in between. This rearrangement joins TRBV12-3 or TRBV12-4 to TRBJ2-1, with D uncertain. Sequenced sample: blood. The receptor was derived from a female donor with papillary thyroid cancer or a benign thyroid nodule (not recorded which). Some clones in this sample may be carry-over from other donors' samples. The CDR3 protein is CASSLALGKRSYNEQFF. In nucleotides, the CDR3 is TGTGCCAGCAGTTTAGCGCTGGGAAAGAGGTCCTACAATGAGCAGTTCTTC.